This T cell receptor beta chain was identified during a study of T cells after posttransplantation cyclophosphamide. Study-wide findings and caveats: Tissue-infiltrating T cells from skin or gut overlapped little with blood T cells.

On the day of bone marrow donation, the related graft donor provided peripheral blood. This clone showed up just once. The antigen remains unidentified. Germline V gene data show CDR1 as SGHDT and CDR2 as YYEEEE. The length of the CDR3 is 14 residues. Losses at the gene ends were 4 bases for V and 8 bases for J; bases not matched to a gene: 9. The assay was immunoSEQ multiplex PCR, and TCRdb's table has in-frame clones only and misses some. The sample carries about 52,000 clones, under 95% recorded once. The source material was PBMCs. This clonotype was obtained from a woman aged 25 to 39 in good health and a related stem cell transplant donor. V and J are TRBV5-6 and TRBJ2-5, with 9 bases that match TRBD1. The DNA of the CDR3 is TGTGCCAGCAGCCCCGGGACAGGGTTGGTAACCCAGTACTTC. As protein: CASSPGTGLVTQYF.